What follows are 2 T cell receptor beta chains derived from one specimen sequenced in a study of shared clonotypes between healthy human individuals. Measured with immunoSEQ multiplex PCR; TCRdb has only the in-frame clones, and not every one. The profile covers about 1.5 million clones, with 98% appearing a single time and 0.4% to 0.55% taken by the ten largest. Sequencing was carried out using naive CD4+ T cells sorted from blood. Regarding subset: CD45RA+ positively selected. The receptor source for this set is a man younger than 45 in good health.

The chain couples TRBV25-1 to TRBJ2-4; 8 bases match TRBD1. This CDR3 has 13 amino acids. Germline V CDR1 and CDR2: MGHDK, SYGVNS. J lost 5 bases, V lost 6 bases, and 3 bases had no gene match. CDR3 region: CASSRGHQNIQYF. CDR3 nucleotides: TGTGCCAGCAGCAGGGGGCACCAAAACATTCAGTACTTC.

For this clone: This CDR3 is also generated by other DNA sequences in the sample. The rearrangement joins TRBV9 to TRBJ1-2; no definite D call. CDR1 is SGDLS and CDR2 is YYNGEE in the germline V gene. V lost 0 bases and J lost 2, with 8 bases in between. This CDR3 spans 14 amino acids. The DNA for the CDR3 is TGTGCCAGCAGCGTAGTTACGGGAAACTATGGCTACACCTTC. It codes for CASSVVTGNYGYTF.